The 9 T cell receptor beta chains presented below share a single source sample, sequenced in a study of OX40 agonist ivuxolimab in advanced cancers. The library was generated by the immunoSEQ multiplex PCR assay. Drawn from immuneACCESS, this table holds only the in-frame rearrangements with V and J called that TCRdb kept. Clones are partly lost; checked studies trace under half to an unresolved V gene and leave the rest unexplained. The sample table holds 77,000 or so clones, of which over 70% were seen once. The ten largest make up around 0.56% of the sample. Sequencing used CD4+ or CD8+ T cells sorted from blood, obtained in a trial of the OX40 agonist ivuxolimab. The receptors here all came from an adult with an advanced solid tumor such as melanoma, head and neck, liver or kidney cancer.

This chain joins TRBV5-1 and TRBJ2-3, with D perhaps matching TRBD1 (7 bases). V gave up 7 bases and J gave up 3 bases, with 18 bases separating them. The germline V gene has CDR1 SGHRS and CDR2 YFSETQ. This CDR3 has 15 amino acids. CDR3: CASGDPGGGTDTQYF. The CDR3 DNA sequence: TGCGCCAGCGGAGATCCAGGGGGAGGTACAGATACGCAGTATTTT.

This clone was seen once. The CDR3 protein is CASSQGQEIYGYTF. DNA of the CDR3: TGCGCCAGCAGCCAAGGACAGGAAATCTATGGCTACACCTTC. The rearrangement uses TRBV4-1 and TRBJ1-2; D is perhaps TRBD1 (6 bases). The CDR3 loop spans 14 amino acids. V gave up 1 base and J gave up 4 bases, with 10 bases separating them. Germline loops: CDR1 MGHRA, CDR2 YSYEKL.

The chain employs TRBV15 and TRBJ2-5, with 9 positions matching TRBD1. This CDR3 contains 16 residues. Trimming at V came to 0 bases and at J to 2 bases, leaving 4 bases not matched to a gene. In germline, CDR1 is LNHNV, CDR2 YYDKDF (reference sequence). The CDR3 here is CATSRDKGQGQETQYF. CDR3 sequence (DNA): TGTGCCACCAGCAGAGATAAGGGACAGGGACAAGAGACCCAGTACTTC. Supplemented by reference TRBV15 and TRBJ2-5, the full variable domain reads DAMVIQNPRYQVTQFGKPVTLSCSQTLNHNVMYWYQQKSSQAPKLLFHYYDKDFNNEADTPDNFQSRRPNTSFCFLDIRSPGLGDTAMYLCATSRDKGQGQETQYFGPGTRLLVL.

This chain uses TRBV19 with TRBJ2-2; tentative D call: TRBD2 (6 bases). The CDR3 runs 14 residues. Germline-derived CDR1 and CDR2 are LNHDA and SQIVND (reference sequence). V dropped 7 bases and J dropped 2 bases, with 11 bases sitting between them. The CDR3 protein is CASKIAANTGELFF. CDR3 coding DNA: TGTGCCAGTAAAATAGCGGCAAACACCGGGGAGCTGTTTTTT.

In this sample, this clone turned up a few times. CDR3 loop: CASSQDGQGAEGYTF. The CDR3 DNA is TGCGCCAGCAGCCAAGATGGACAGGGGGCAGAAGGCTACACCTTC. The V and J genes are TRBV4-1 and TRBJ1-2, with 11 bases aligning to TRBD1. Per the germline V gene, CDR1 is MGHRA and CDR2 is YSYEKL. V dropped 0 bases and J dropped 8; count of bases not matched to a gene: 5. This CDR3 contains 15 residues.

The chain uses TRBV9 and TRBJ1-4; D is perhaps TRBD1 (5 bases). Germline values: CDR1 SGDLS, CDR2 YYNGEE. Between the trimmed V and J ends, which lost 3 bases and 8 bases, there was a span of 14 bases. CDR3 length equals 14 residues. CDR3 loop: CASSAGPGGEKLFF. CDR3 sequence (DNA): TGTGCCAGCAGCGCCGGTCCTGGGGGGGAAAAACTGTTTTTT. The entire variable domain, with the rest obtained from reference TRBV9 and TRBJ1-4, is as follows: DSGVTQTPKHLITATGQRVTLRCSPRSGDLSVYWYQQSLDQGLQFLIQYYNGEERAKGNILERFSAQQFPDLHSELNLSSLELGDSALYFCASSAGPGGEKLFFGSGTQLSVL.

The J gene is TRBJ1-2, the V gene TRBV28; a possible D gene is TRBD1 (6 bases). Trimming took 4 bases from V and 8 from J, leaving 17 bases between them. Per the germline V gene, CDR1 is MDHEN and CDR2 is SYDVKM. The CDR3 runs 14 residues. The CDR3 protein is CASSSPRRGKGYTF. The DNA of the CDR3 is TGTGCCAGCAGTTCCCCCCGCAGGGGAAAAGGCTACACCTTC.

The rearrangement links TRBV7-2 to TRBJ2-7; 9 bases are a match to TRBD1. The germline CDR1 and CDR2 sequences are SGHTA and FQGNSA. V was pared by 0 bases and J by 1 base, with 7 bases of the junction left unmatched. CDR3 length: 17 residues. In DNA form, the CDR3 reads TGTGCCAGCAGCTTAGCGCGTGGGGGACAGGGATCCTACGAGCAGTACTTC. This gives the protein CASSLARGGQGSYEQYF.

The chain couples TRBV11-2 to TRBJ2-7; D remains unclear. Trimming took 3 bases from V and 3 from J, leaving 18 bases between them. The germline V gene encodes CDR1 SGHAT and CDR2 FQNNGV. This CDR3 region has 16 residues. This CDR3 is CASSFPPGRIDYEQYF. The CDR3 DNA is TGTGCCAGCAGCTTTCCACCAGGTAGGATTGACTACGAGCAGTACTTC.